This TCR beta chain was captured by sequencing in a study of T cells after posttransplantation cyclophosphamide. Study-level points and caveats: Later blood repertoires were often dominated by clones from the donor CD8+ memory compartment.

For this clone: Its target is not known.

The related graft donor's blood sample was taken on the day of bone marrow donation. Assay: immunoSEQ multiplex PCR; the TCRdb copy retains only in-frame clones and omits some. Altogether 20,000 to 25,000 clones were found in the sample, and no singletons occur. Deletions cut 4 bases from V and 1 base from J, with 7 bases between. CDR3 length: 13 amino acids. Germline V CDR1 and CDR2: MGHDK, SYGVNS. This chain connects TRBV25-1 to TRBJ1-2; D is unclear. The TCR originated in a woman aged 60 to 75 in good health, CMV-negative, and a related stem cell transplant donor. The sample was PBMCs. The CDR3 nucleotides read TGTGCCAGCAGTGGCGGAGTTAACTATGGCTACACCTTC. The encoded protein is CASSGGVNYGYTF.